The 9 T cell receptor beta chains reported below all come from one sample, sequenced in a study of low-dose radiotherapy and immunotherapy resistance in tumors. Time point defined: before trial treatment. TRAV- and TRBV-specific primers primed first-strand cDNA, covering alpha and beta chains. TCRs were amplified for approximately 21 PCR cycles with a constant-region primer and V-primer adapter. Each CDR3 protein is one row after TCRdb ran MiXCR on the reads. The repertoire holds 35,000 to 45,000 distinct CDR3 sequences, about 28% seen once, with 3.7% in the top ten. The specimen comprised PBMCs, sampled before treatment. Receptor source: a male donor with gallbladder cancer.

This rearrangement joins TRBV5-4 to TRBJ2-7; 11 nucleotides align to TRBD2. Germline V gives CDR1 SGHNT, CDR2 YYREEE (reference sequence). The CDR3 is made up of 19 amino acids. The ends lost 4 bases at V and 3 bases at J; junction bases unmatched: 18. The CDR3 spells CASSPGTSGVRGSYYEQYF. CDR3 nucleotide sequence: TGTGCCAGCAGCCCCGGGACTAGCGGAGTAAGGGGCTCCTACTACGAGCAGTACTTC. The complete variable domain, with remaining parts taken from reference TRBV5-4 and TRBJ2-7, reads ETGVTQSPTHLIKTRGQQVTLRCSSQSGHNTVSWYQQALGQGPQFIFQYYREEENGRGNFPPRFSGLQFPNYSSELNVNALELDDSALYLCASSPGTSGVRGSYYEQYFGPGTRLTVT.

This clonotype appeared many times. V usage is TRBV25-1 and J usage is TRBJ1-2; 9 positions match TRBD1. Losses at the gene ends were 3 bases for V and 3 bases for J; bases not matched to a gene: 8. The CDR3 contains 16 residues. Germline V gene sequence: CDR1 MGHDK, CDR2 SYGVNS. DNA for the CDR3: TGTGCCAGCAGTGAGTACGGGACAGGGCACGACTATGGCTACACCTTC. Encoded protein: CASSEYGTGHDYGYTF.

This clonotype has ten or more counts. The V gene is TRBV29-1, the J gene TRBJ2-5; TRBD2 is a possible D gene (5 bases). This CDR3 is built from 14 residues. The germline gives CDR1 SQVTM, CDR2 ANQGSEA. The V and J ends lost 6 bases and 5 bases respectively, with 19 bases between them. CDR3 loop: CSVAPPVGDETQYF. The DNA for the CDR3 is TGCAGCGTGGCCCCGCCGGTGGGAGATGAGACCCAGTACTTC.

V gene TRBV7-2 combines with J gene TRBJ1-2; 9 bases align to TRBD1. Germline lookup yields CDR1 SGHTA and CDR2 FQGNSA. The V segment lost 4 bases and the J segment 8 bases; nucleotides outside the gene matches: 5. This CDR3 spans 13 amino acids. DNA of the CDR3: TGTGCCAGCAGCTCAGACAGGGGGGCGGGCTACACCTTC. Protein product: CASSSDRGAGYTF.

This clonotype has a count of ten or more. This chain joins TRBV5-1 and TRBJ2-1; 8 bases match TRBD2. The trim removed 1 base at V and 9 bases at J, leaving 9 bases unmatched. This CDR3 has 15 amino acids. Germline CDR1 and CDR2: SGHRS and YFSETQ. This CDR3 reads CASSLRLAGGLEQFF. The CDR3 DNA follows: TGCGCCAGCAGCTTGCGGCTAGCGGGTGGCCTTGAGCAGTTCTTC.

In its sample, this clonotype was seen many times. The chain is built from TRBV21-1 and TRBJ2-5; TRBD1, the table's D call, was not compared with the DNA. TRBV21-1 has pseudogene status. This CDR3 is built from 13 residues. The CDR3 DNA is TGTGCCAGCAGTCCCCCGGGAAAGGAGACCCAGTACTTC. It is translated as CASSPPGKETQYF.

This chain links TRBV6-1 with TRBJ2-5; 7 nucleotides line up with TRBD1. With 5 bases clipped from V and 3 bases from J, the junction kept 6 bases outside the gene matches. Per germline, CDR1 MNHNS and CDR2 SASEGT. The CDR3 runs to 14 residues. The CDR3 region is CASSTLTGKETQYF. DNA for the CDR3: TGTGCCAGCAGTACCTTGACAGGGAAAGAGACCCAGTACTTC.

This clonotype has at least ten counts. The CDR3 region is CASSVKGQAGELFF. The CDR3, as DNA: TGTGCCAGCAGTGTTAAGGGGCAAGCCGGGGAGCTGTTTTTT. The gene calls are TRBV2 and TRBJ2-2, with D maybe TRBD1 (5 bases). The germline V gene encodes CDR1 SNHLY and CDR2 FYNNEI. The CDR3 is made up of 14 amino acids. Trimming shortened V by 4 bases and J by 6 bases, and 12 bases separated the two germline ends.

This clonotype was counted many times. This rearrangement joins TRBV13 to TRBJ2-3; TRBD1 might be the D (5 bases). Trimming pared 5 bases from V and 0 bases from J, leaving 18 bases between. CDR1 is PRHDT, CDR2 FYEKMQ, per germline (reference sequence). This CDR3 is built from 17 residues. CDR3 protein: CASSPKLAGHSTDTQYF. DNA of the CDR3: TGTGCCAGCAGCCCCAAGCTTGCAGGACATAGCACAGATACGCAGTATTTT.